This T cell receptor beta chain derives from a study of T cell responses to AZD1222 COVID-19 vaccine. This clone appeared once. Germline-derived CDR1 and CDR2 are SGHNT and YYREEE (reference sequence). The CDR3 extends over 14 amino acids. V shed 4 bases and J shed 4 bases, with 13 bases lying between them. Measured with immunoSEQ multiplex PCR; TCRdb has only the in-frame clones, and not every one. The data hold 100,000 to 150,000 clones, with around 88% observed a single time. Sequencing was performed on peripheral blood, taken on day 0 of MenACWY control vaccination. The V call is TRBV5-4, the J call TRBJ2-3, with D perhaps TRBD1 (6 bases). This receptor was taken from an adult in good health. CDR3 region: CASSSGGSADTQYF. In DNA form, the CDR3 reads TGTGCCAGCAGCAGTGGGGGCTCCGCAGATACGCAGTATTTT.